These T cell receptor beta chains were read from a single sample in a study of CD8 T cells in Susac syndrome. TCRdb analysed the immunoSEQ multiplex PCR reads with MiXCR anew, one entry per CDR3 protein. The table includes a few hundred thousand distinct CDR3 sequences, more than 75% detected once. Sequenced: CD8+ T cells from PBMCs. All receptors come from a human donor with multiple sclerosis. CDR3s include the opening cysteine and the closing phenylalanine or tryptophan. The D gene is left open where the match is weak. Size is stated for part of the rows, as once, few or many counts, or as a class when the clone is expanded.

D	V	size	J	DNA	CDR3
NA	TRBV7-9	few	TRBJ2-7	TGTGCCAGCAGCTGGGGCGATTCCTACGAGCAGTACTTC	CASSWGDSYEQYF
TRBD1	TRBV28	NA	TRBJ1-3	TGTGCCAGCAGCCCAAAGGAGAGGGGGCAAGGAAACACCATATATTTT	CASSPKERGQGNTIYF
TRBD2	TRBV3-1	NA	TRBJ2-5	TGTGCCAGCAGCCATAACCCCCGCCGGGAGGGCCCCCAAGAGACCCAGTACTTC	CASSHNPRREGPQETQYF
NA	TRBV25-1	few	TRBJ2-5	TGTGCCAGTGCCCGAGAGACCCAGTACTTC	CASARETQYF
NA	TRBV27	NA	TRBJ2-1	TGTGCCAGCAGTTTGGCTGGGCCGTACAATGAGCAGTTCTTC	CASSLAGPYNEQFF
NA	TRBV27	NA	TRBJ2-7	TGTGCCAGCGGTCCAGCGCTCTACGAGCAGTACTTC	CASGPALYEQYF
TRBD1	TRBV6-5	few	TRBJ2-7	TGTGCCAGCAGTTTCTCGGCAGACAGGGGATACGACGAGCAGTACTTC	CASSFSADRGYDEQYF
NA	TRBV28	NA	TRBJ1-1	TGTGCCAGCAATTCTATTTGGGGGGCTATGAACACTGAAGCTTTCTTT	CASNSIWGAMNTEAFF
NA	TRBV7-9	NA	TRBJ1-5	TGTGCCAGCAGCGCGGACGGGTTCAATCAGCCCCAGCATTTT	CASSADGFNQPQHF
NA	TRBV13	NA	TRBJ1-1	TGTGCCAGCAGCTTAGAGAAACGGATTATGAACACTGAAGCTTTCTTT	CASSLEKRIMNTEAFF
TRBD2	TRBV7-2	NA	TRBJ2-3	TGTGCCAGCAGCCTCCATATGGGACTAGCGACTAGCACAGATACGCAGTATTTT	CASSLHMGLATSTDTQYF
NA	TRBV6-5	NA	TRBJ2-7	TGTGCCAGCAGTTACTCGATAGCTGATAGCTCCTACGAGCAGTACTTC	CASSYSIADSSYEQYF
NA	TRBV5-6	few	TRBJ2-1	TGTGCCAGCAGCTTGGGGGGACTCTACAATGAGCAGTTCTTC	CASSLGGLYNEQFF
NA	TRBV5-6	once	TRBJ1-1	TGTGCCAGCAGCTTGGTCAGAGGGGTGGAAGCTTTCTTT	CASSLVRGVEAFF
TRBD2	TRBV27	once	TRBJ2-7	TGTGCCAGCAGTTTAATAGTAGCGGGAGGGCCTGTCTACGAGCAGTACTTC	CASSLIVAGGPVYEQYF
NA	TRBV15	NA	TRBJ1-1	TGTGCCACCAGCGCCACAGGAGGGGAGAACACTGAAGCTTTCTTT	CATSATGGENTEAFF
NA	TRBV7-9	NA	TRBJ2-5	TGTGCCACTACTCAAGAGACCCAGTACTTC	CATTQETQYF
NA	TRBV6-1	NA	TRBJ1-5	TGTGCCAGCAGTGAAGCCGGGTGGGTGGGCAATCAGCCCCAGCATTTT	CASSEAGWVGNQPQHF
NA	TRBV5-1	once	TRBJ1-4	TGCGCCAGCAGCTGGGACCCGGGACATAGTGAAAAACTGTTTTTT	CASSWDPGHSEKLFF
NA	TRBV20-1	NA	TRBJ2-7	TGCAGTGCTGCCCCCGGGGTGGTAGGCTTGGGCTACGGGCAGTACTTC	CSAAPGVVGLGYGQYF
NA	TRBV28	NA	TRBJ1-2	TGTGCCAGCAGTTTATACAGGGAACGGACCTATGGCTACACCTTC	CASSLYRERTYGYTF
NA	TRBV4-1	NA	TRBJ1-1	TGCGCCAGCAGCCACTTGACAGGACACTCGATGAACACTGAAGCTTTCTTT	CASSHLTGHSMNTEAFF
NA	TRBV5-1	NA	TRBJ1-1	TGCGCCAGCAGCTCCGGACTTATGAACACTGAAGCTTTCTTT	CASSSGLMNTEAFF
TRBD1	TRBV5-4	NA	TRBJ1-2	TGTGCCAGCAGCTTGGACAGGGGTTTCGGCGGCTACACCTTC	CASSLDRGFGGYTF
NA	TRBV7-2	NA	TRBJ2-1	TGTGCCAGCAGCTTAAGGCACGGGGGGCAATCCTACAATGAGCAGTTCTTC	CASSLRHGGQSYNEQFF
TRBD2	TRBV7-8	NA	TRBJ2-7	TGTGCCAGCAGCGGCGGACTAGCGGGGACCCTTCTCTCCTACGAGCAGTACTTC	CASSGGLAGTLLSYEQYF
NA	TRBV7-3	once	TRBJ2-6	TGTGCCAGCAGCTTAATACACAGCGACTCTGGGGCCAACGTCCTGACTTTC	CASSLIHSDSGANVLTF
TRBD2	TRBV19	NA	TRBJ2-1	TGTGCCAGTAGTCAGAGGCGGGAGGGCTACAATGAGCAGTTCTTC	CASSQRREGYNEQFF
NA	TRBV7-9	NA	TRBJ2-7	TGTGCCAGCAGCTTGATGGGTTGGGACACCCACTACGAGCAGTACTTC	CASSLMGWDTHYEQYF
NA	TRBV7-6	few	TRBJ1-1	TGTGCCAGCAGCTTAGTACCGTCAGGGGAAGCTTTCTTT	CASSLVPSGEAFF
NA	TRBV10-3	NA	TRBJ2-5	TGTGCCATCAGGGACCCCCTAGAGGAGACCCAGTACTTC	CAIRDPLEETQYF
TRBD1	TRBV7-9	NA	TRBJ1-1	TGTGCCAGCAGCTTACAAGGCCCCGACAGGGGAGCTTTCTTT	CASSLQGPDRGAFF
NA	TRBV24-1	NA	TRBJ2-7	TGTGCCACCAGTGATTCCCGGACAGAGCAACCCTCCTACGAGCAGTACTTC	CATSDSRTEQPSYEQYF
NA	TRBV4-1	NA	TRBJ2-7	TGCGCCAGCAGCCCAACCGGGAGATCCTACGAGCAGTACTTC	CASSPTGRSYEQYF
NA	TRBV30	NA	TRBJ2-1	TGTGCCTGGAGTGAGGGTCCGCCGGACTACAATGAGCAGTTCTTC	CAWSEGPPDYNEQFF
NA	TRBV5-1	once	TRBJ2-7	TGCGCCAGCCGATCTACGCCCTACGAGCAGTACTTC	CASRSTPYEQYF
TRBD2	TRBV7-6	NA	TRBJ2-2	TGTGCCAGCAGCTTAGCCCCCCCCCGTCGGGAGGGTGTCTCCGGCGGGGAGCTGTTTTTT	CASSLAPPRREGVSGGELFF
TRBD1	TRBV12-3/TRBV12-4	NA	TRBJ2-7	TGTGCCAGCAGTCCCACAGGGGGCGCCTCTCGAAATGAGCAGTACTTC	CASSPTGGASRNEQYF
NA	TRBV4-1	NA	TRBJ2-3	TGCGCCAGCAGCCAAGAAGGCGCACCGTACACAGATACGCAGTATTTT	CASSQEGAPYTDTQYF
TRBD2	TRBV28	NA	TRBJ2-1	TGTGCCAGCAGTAGGTCTCCGGGACTAGGCCACAATGAGCAGTTCTTC	CASSRSPGLGHNEQFF
NA	TRBV29-1	NA	TRBJ2-1	TGCAGCGTGAGCGACTGGGGGATTTACAATGAGCAGTTCTTC	CSVSDWGIYNEQFF
NA	TRBV9	NA	TRBJ2-2	TGTGCCAGCAGCGTGAGCGGCGTAACGGGAACCGGGGAGCTGTTTTTT	CASSVSGVTGTGELFF
TRBD2	TRBV14	NA	TRBJ2-1	TGTGCCAGCAGCTTCACCGGGACTACGTACAATGAGCAGTTCTTC	CASSFTGTTYNEQFF
NA	TRBV7-9	NA	TRBJ1-1	TGTGCCAGCACTTCGGGGGCGGGAGGCACTGAAGCTTTCTTT	CASTSGAGGTEAFF
NA	TRBV19	NA	TRBJ1-1	TGTGCCAGTAGTGCCCCATCACGAGGGATGAACACTGAAGCTTTCTTT	CASSAPSRGMNTEAFF
TRBD1	TRBV5-1	NA	TRBJ2-7	TGCGCCAGCAGCTTGGGACAGGGAAGCCGCGAGCAGTACTTC	CASSLGQGSREQYF
TRBD1	TRBV14	NA	TRBJ2-1	TGTGCCAGCAGCCAGTCGATCAGGGGGTCCTACAATGAGCAGTTCTTC	CASSQSIRGSYNEQFF
NA	TRBV27	NA	TRBJ2-1	TGTGCCAGCAGTTGGGCGCCCTACAATGAGCAGTTCTTC	CASSWAPYNEQFF
NA	TRBV5-1	once	TRBJ2-7	TGCGCCAGCAGCTTAGACCCGGGCCCGAACGAGCAGTACTTC	CASSLDPGPNEQYF